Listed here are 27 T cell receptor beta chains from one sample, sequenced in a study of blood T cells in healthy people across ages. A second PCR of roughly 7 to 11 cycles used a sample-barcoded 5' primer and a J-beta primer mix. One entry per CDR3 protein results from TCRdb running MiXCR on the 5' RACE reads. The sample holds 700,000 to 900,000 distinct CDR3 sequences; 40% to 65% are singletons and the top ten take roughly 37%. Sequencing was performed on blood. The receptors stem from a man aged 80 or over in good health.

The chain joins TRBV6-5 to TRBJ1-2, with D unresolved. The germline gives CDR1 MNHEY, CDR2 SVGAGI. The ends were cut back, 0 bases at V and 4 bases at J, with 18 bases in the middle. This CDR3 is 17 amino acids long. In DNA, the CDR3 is TGTGCCAGCAGTTACTCCGCTAATTTTGGCAACTTCTATGGCTACACCTTC. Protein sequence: CASSYSANFGNFYGYTF.

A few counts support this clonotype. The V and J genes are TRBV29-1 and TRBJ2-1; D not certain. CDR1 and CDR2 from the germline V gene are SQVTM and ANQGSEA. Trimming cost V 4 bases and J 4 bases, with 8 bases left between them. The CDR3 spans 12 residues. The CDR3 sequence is CSVVWDYNEQFF. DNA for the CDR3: TGCAGCGTTGTTTGGGATTACAATGAGCAGTTCTTC.

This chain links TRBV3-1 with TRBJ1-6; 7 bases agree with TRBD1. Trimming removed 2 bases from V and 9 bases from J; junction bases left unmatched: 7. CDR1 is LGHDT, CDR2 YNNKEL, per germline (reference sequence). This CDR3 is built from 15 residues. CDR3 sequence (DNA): TGTGCCAGCAGCCAACTTCCAGGGGGAGTTTCACCCCTCCACTTT. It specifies CASSQLPGGVSPLHF.

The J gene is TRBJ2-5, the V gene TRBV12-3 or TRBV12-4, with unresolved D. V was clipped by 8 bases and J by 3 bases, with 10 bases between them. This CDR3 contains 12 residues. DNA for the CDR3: TGTGCCAGCGCCTTAGTGGAAGAGACCCAGTACTTC. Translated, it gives CASALVEETQYF.

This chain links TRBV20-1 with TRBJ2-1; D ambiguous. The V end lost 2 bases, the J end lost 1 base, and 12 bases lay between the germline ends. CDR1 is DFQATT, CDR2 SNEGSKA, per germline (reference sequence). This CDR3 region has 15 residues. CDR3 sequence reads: CSARRPSRSYNEQFF. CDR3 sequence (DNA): TGCAGTGCTAGAAGGCCTAGTCGATCCTACAATGAGCAGTTCTTC.

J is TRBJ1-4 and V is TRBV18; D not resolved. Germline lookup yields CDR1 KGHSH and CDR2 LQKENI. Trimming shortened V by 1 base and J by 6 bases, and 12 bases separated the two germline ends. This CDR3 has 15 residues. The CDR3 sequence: CASSPQQAGYEKLFF. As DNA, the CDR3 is TGTGCCAGCTCACCACAGCAAGCGGGGTATGAAAAACTGTTTTTT.

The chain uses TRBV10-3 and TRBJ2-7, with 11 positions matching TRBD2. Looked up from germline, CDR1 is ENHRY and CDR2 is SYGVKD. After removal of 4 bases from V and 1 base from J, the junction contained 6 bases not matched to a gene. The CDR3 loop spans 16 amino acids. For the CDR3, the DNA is TGTGCCATCAGTGCCACCGGGACTAGCGGATCCTACGAGCAGTACTTC. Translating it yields CAISATGTSGSYEQYF.

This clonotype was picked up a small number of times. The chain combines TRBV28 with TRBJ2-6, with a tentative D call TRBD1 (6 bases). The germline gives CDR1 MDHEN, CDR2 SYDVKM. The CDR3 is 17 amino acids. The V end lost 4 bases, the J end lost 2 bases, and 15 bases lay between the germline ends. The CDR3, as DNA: TGTGCCAGCAGTTCCCAGTCCAGGGGACCTGGGGCCAACGTCCTGACTTTC. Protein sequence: CASSSQSRGPGANVLTF.

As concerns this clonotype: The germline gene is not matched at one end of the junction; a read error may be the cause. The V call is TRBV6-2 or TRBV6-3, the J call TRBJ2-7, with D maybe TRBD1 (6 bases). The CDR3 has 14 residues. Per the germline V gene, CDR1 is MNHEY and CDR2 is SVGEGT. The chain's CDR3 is CASGYSQGSYEQYF. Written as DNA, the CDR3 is TGTGCCAGCGGTTACTCACAGGGATCATACGAGCAGTACTTC.

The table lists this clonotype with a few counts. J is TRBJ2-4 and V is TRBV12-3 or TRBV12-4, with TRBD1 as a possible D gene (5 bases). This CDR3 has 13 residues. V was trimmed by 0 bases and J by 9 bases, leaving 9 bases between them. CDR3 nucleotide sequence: TGTGCCAGCAGTTTAGCCAGTCAGGGCATTCAGTACTTC. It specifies CASSLASQGIQYF.

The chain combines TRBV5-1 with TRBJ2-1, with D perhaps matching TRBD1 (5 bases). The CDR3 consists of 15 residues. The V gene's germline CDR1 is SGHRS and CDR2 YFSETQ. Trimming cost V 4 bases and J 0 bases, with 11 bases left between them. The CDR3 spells CASSPFRASYNEQFF. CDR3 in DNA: TGCGCCAGCAGCCCCTTCAGGGCCTCCTACAATGAGCAGTTCTTC.

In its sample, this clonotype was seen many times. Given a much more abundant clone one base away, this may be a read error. DNA of the CDR3: TGTGCCAGCAGCTTAGAGGACAGTACGAACACTGAAGCTTTCTTT. This gives the protein CASSLEDSTNTEAFF. The chain links TRBV7-2 to TRBJ1-1, with D possibly being TRBD1 (6 bases). Germline V gene lookup returns CDR1 SGHTA and CDR2 FQGNSA. The CDR3 consists of 15 residues. V lost 1 base and J lost 1, with 10 bases in between. The entire variable domain, with the rest obtained from reference TRBV7-2 and TRBJ1-1, is as follows: GAGVSQSPSNKVTEKGKDVELRCDPISGHTALYWYRQSLGQGLEFLIYFQGNSAPDKSGLPSDRFSAERTGGSVSTLTIQRTQQEDSAVYLCASSLEDSTNTEAFFGQGTRLTVV.

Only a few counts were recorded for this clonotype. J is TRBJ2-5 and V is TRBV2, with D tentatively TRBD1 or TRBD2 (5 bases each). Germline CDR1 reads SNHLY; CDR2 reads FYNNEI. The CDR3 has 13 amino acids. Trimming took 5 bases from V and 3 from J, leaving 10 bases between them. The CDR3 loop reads CASSRQREETQYF. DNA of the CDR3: TGTGCCAGCAGTCGACAGAGGGAAGAGACCCAGTACTTC. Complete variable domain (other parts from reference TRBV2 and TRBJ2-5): EPEVTQTPSHQVTQMGQEVILRCVPISNHLYFYWYRQILGQKVEFLVSFYNNEISEKSEIFDDQFSVERPDGSNFTLKIRSTKLEDSAMYFCASSRQREETQYFGPGTRLLVL.

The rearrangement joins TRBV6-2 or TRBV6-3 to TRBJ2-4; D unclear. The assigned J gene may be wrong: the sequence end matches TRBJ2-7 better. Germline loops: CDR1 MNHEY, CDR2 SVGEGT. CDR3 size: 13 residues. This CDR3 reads CASTLVESGEQYF. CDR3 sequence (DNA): TGTGCCAGCACTTTGGTGGAATCGGGCGAGCAGTACTTC.

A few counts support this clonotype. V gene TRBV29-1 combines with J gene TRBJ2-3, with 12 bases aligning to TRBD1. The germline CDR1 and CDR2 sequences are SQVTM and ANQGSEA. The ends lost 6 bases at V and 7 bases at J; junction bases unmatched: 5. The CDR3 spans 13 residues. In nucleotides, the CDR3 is TGCAGCGTGGGACAGGGGGCTGGAAATACGCAGTATTTT. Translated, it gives CSVGQGAGNTQYF.

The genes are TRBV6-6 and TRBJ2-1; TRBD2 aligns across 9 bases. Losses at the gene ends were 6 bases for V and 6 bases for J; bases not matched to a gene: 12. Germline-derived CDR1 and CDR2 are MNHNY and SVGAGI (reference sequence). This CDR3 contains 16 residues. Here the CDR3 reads CASRQSGLAGPNEQFF. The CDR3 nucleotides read TGTGCCAGCAGGCAATCGGGGCTAGCGGGGCCCAATGAGCAGTTCTTC.

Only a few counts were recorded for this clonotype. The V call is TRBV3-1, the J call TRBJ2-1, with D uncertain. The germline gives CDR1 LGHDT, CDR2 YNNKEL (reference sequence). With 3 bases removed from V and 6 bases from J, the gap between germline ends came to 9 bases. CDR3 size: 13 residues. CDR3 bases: TGTGCCAGCAGCCATGGACCGAGCAATGAGCAGTTCTTC. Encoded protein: CASSHGPSNEQFF.

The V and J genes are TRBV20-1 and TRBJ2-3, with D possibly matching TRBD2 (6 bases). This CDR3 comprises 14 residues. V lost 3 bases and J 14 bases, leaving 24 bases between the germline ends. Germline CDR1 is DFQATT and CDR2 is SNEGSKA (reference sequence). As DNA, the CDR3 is TGCAGTGCTAGCGGCGGGGACCCCCACAGATACGCGTATTTT. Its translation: CSASGGDPHRYAYF.

CDR3 sequence reads: CASSSSGGREQYF. Written as DNA, the CDR3 is TGTGCCAGCAGCTCCTCCGGGGGGAGGGAGCAGTACTTC. The gene calls are TRBV7-8 and TRBJ2-7; 7 positions agree with TRBD2. CDR1 SGHVS and CDR2 FQNEAQ come from the germline V gene. V shed 4 bases, J shed 7 bases, and the junction held 7 bases outside the gene matches. The CDR3 consists of 13 residues.

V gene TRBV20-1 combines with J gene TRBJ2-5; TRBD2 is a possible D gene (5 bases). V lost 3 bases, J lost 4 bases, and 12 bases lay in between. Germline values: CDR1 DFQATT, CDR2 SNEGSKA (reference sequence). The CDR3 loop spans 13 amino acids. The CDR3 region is CSARDPRGETQYF. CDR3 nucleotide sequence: TGCAGTGCTAGGGACCCCCGGGGAGAGACCCAGTACTTC.

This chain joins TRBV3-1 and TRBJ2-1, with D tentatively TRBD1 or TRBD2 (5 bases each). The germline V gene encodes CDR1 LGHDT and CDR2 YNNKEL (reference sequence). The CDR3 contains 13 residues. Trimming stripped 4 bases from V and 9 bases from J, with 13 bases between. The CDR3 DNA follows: TGTGCCAGCAGCCCGCGCGCTGGGGGTGAGCAGTTCTTC. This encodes CASSPRAGGEQFF.

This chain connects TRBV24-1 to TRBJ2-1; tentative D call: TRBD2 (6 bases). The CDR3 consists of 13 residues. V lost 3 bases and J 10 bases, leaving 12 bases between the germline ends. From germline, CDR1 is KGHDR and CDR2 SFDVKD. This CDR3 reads CATSDPLAVEQFF. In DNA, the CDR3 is TGTGCCACCAGTGATCCATTAGCGGTAGAGCAGTTCTTC.

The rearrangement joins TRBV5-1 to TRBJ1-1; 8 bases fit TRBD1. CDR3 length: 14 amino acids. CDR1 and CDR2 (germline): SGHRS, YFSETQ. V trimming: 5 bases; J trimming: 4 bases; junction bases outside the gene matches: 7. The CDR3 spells CASSRSGGFTEAFF. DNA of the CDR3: TGCGCCAGCAGTCGTTCAGGGGGCTTCACTGAAGCTTTCTTT.

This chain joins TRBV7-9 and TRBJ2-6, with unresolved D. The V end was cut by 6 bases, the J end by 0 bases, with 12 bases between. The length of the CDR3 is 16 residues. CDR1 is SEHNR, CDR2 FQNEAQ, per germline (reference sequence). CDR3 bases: TGTGCCAGCAGTCGTGTGGTCTTCTCTGGGGCCAACGTCCTGACTTTC. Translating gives CASSRVVFSGANVLTF.

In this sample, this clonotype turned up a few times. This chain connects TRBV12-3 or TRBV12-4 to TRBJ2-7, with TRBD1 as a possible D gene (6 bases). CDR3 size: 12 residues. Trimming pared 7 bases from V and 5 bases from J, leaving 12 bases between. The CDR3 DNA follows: TGTGCCAGCACCATAGGGGGAAACGAGCAGTACTTC. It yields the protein CASTIGGNEQYF.

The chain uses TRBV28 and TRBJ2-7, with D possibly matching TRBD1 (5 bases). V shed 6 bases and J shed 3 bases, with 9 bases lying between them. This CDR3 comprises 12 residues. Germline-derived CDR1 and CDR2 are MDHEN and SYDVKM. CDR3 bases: TGTGCCAGCAGACAAGGGGACTACGAGCAGTACTTC. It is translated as CASRQGDYEQYF.

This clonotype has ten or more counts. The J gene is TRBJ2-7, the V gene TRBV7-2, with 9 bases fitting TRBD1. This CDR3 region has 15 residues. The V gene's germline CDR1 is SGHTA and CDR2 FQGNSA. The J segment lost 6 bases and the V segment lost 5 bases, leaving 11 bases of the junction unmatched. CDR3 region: CASSVHGQGLGEQYF. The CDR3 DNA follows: TGTGCCAGCAGCGTCCACGGACAGGGGTTAGGCGAGCAGTACTTC.